The 29 T cell receptor beta chains presented below share a single source sample, sequenced in a study of cytomegalovirus exposure and HLA in healthy donors. PCR was performed using 60 Vbeta and 13 Jbeta primers. Libraries were prepared by immunoSEQ multiplex PCR; TCRdb keeps only in-frame clonotypes and omits some of them. The sample consists of 150,000 to 200,000 clones, about three quarters of them appearing once. Sequencing was done on a sample of PBMCs. The source of these receptors is a man between 18 and 29 years old in good health and CMV-seronegative.

The CDR3 protein is CASIANNPTDTQYF. The DNA for the CDR3 is TGTGCCAGCATAGCTAACAACCCCACAGATACGCAGTATTTT. The chain carries TRBV2 and TRBJ2-3, with D uncertain. The CDR3 consists of 14 residues. V was cut by 7 bases and J by 2 bases, with 13 bases left in between. Germline V lookup: CDR1 SNHLY, CDR2 FYNNEI.

J is TRBJ1-2 and V is TRBV19; D remains unclear. Germline values: CDR1 LNHDA, CDR2 SQIVND (reference sequence). V lost 10 bases to trimming and J lost 6 bases, with 15 bases between them. The CDR3 covers 12 residues. This chain's CDR3 is CAKTTRSDGYTF. The DNA for the CDR3 is TGTGCCAAAACAACACGTAGCGATGGCTACACCTTC.

V usage is TRBV2 and J usage is TRBJ1-2; D unclear. CDR3 size: 12 residues. V lost 6 bases and J lost 1, with 6 bases in between. Germline lookup yields CDR1 SNHLY and CDR2 FYNNEI. For the CDR3, the DNA is TGTGCCAGCAGCGAGGATAACTATGGCTACACCTTC. Amino acid sequence: CASSEDNYGYTF. The entire variable domain, with the rest obtained from reference TRBV2 and TRBJ1-2, is as follows: EPEVTQTPSHQVTQMGQEVILRCVPISNHLYFYWYRQILGQKVEFLVSFYNNEISEKSEIFDDQFSVERPDGSNFTLKIRSTKLEDSAMYFCASSEDNYGYTFGSGTRLTVV.

The chain has TRBV5-1 and TRBJ1-1; TRBD1 is a possible D gene (5 bases). This CDR3 has 13 amino acids. From germline, CDR1 is SGHRS and CDR2 YFSETQ. V was shortened by 3 bases and J by 8 bases, with 14 bases between the two germline ends. The CDR3 here is CASSSSTGTEAFF. The CDR3 region has the DNA TGCGCCAGCAGCTCATCAACAGGAACCGAAGCTTTCTTT.

The table lists this clone with a count of one. The DNA for the CDR3 is TGTGCCAGCACCGGGGTAGCAGATACGCAGTATTTT. Translation gives CASTGVADTQYF. This rearrangement joins TRBV5-6 to TRBJ2-3; D perhaps matches TRBD2 (5 bases). Germline-derived CDR1 and CDR2 are SGHDT and YYEEEE. The CDR3 sequence is 12 residues long. Trimming cost V 6 bases and J 4 bases, with 9 bases left between them.

This clone came up a few times. The chain carries TRBV6-1 and TRBJ2-7, with 8 bases lining up with TRBD2. CDR3 size: 13 residues. V shed 7 bases and J 11 bases; nucleotides not matched to a gene: 13. Germline CDR1 reads MNHNS; CDR2 reads SASEGT. DNA for the CDR3: TGTGCCAGCACCCCGCCAATTATCGGGAGGGAGTACTTC. This translates into CASTPPIIGREYF.

The genes are TRBV28 and TRBJ2-6, with 10 bases identical to TRBD1. The germline V gene has CDR1 MDHEN and CDR2 SYDVKM. Germline trimming cut 1 base from V and 1 base from J; bases unmatched to any gene: 10. The CDR3 sequence is 20 residues long. For the CDR3, the DNA is TGTGCCAGCAGTTTATCTGGGACAGGGGATTTAGCGTCTGGGGCCAACGTCCTGACTTTC. This sequence encodes CASSLSGTGDLASGANVLTF. Together with reference TRBV28 and TRBJ2-6, the CDR3 gives the full variable domain: DVKVTQSSRYLVKRTGEKVFLECVQDMDHENMFWYRQDPGLGLRLIYFSYDVKMKEKGDIPEGYSVSREKKERFSLILESASTNQTSMYLCASSLSGTGDLASGANVLTFGAGSRLTVL.

The chain has TRBV7-3 and TRBJ2-1; 8 bases are shared with TRBD1. V shed 9 bases and J 9 bases; nucleotides not matched to a gene: 16. Germline lookup yields CDR1 SGHTA and CDR2 FQGTGA. The CDR3 loop spans 15 amino acids. The CDR3 here is CASSFTGGKDGEQFF. In DNA form, the CDR3 reads TGTGCCAGTAGTTTTACAGGGGGGAAAGATGGTGAGCAGTTCTTC.

The chain has TRBV5-4 and TRBJ2-7; D perhaps matches TRBD2 (6 bases). The V gene lost 4 bases and the J gene lost 7 bases, with 15 bases spanning the gap. There are 13 residues in the CDR3. Germline-derived CDR1 and CDR2 are SGHNT and YYREEE (reference sequence). As DNA, the CDR3 is TGTGCCAGCAGCCGGGACTTTTCAAGAGAGCAGTACTTC. It is translated as CASSRDFSREQYF.

V is TRBV29-1 and J is TRBJ2-1, with TRBD1 matching 8 bases. Germline values: CDR1 SQVTM, CDR2 ANQGSEA. Trimming removed 3 bases from V and 4 bases from J; junction bases left unmatched: 5. The CDR3 length is 14 residues. The CDR3 bases are TGCAGCGTTGAGGGACAGGCTAGTTACAATGAGCAGTTCTTC. This gives the protein CSVEGQASYNEQFF.

The rearrangement links TRBV5-6 to TRBJ2-1; TRBD2 matches at 7 bases. With V trimmed by 2 bases and J by 0 bases, 8 bases remained unmatched. The CDR3 extends over 17 amino acids. The germline gives CDR1 SGHDT, CDR2 YYEEEE. The CDR3 DNA sequence: TGTGCCAGCAGCTTCTCAGCGGGATCGAGCTCCTACAATGAGCAGTTCTTC. Protein sequence: CASSFSAGSSSYNEQFF.

This chain joins TRBV21-1 and TRBJ1-5; the D call of TRBD1 is as the table states it, not checked on the DNA. TRBV21-1 is a recognized pseudogene. CDR3 length equals 19 residues. The CDR3 nucleotides read TGTGCCAGCAGCAAAGGGGTAGGGGCGACCGGATATAGCAATCAGCCCCAGCATTTT. Translation gives CASSKGVGATGYSNQPQHF.

This clone has a handful of counts. The DNA is omitted, as the CDR3 cannot be located on it reliably, and the CDR3 follows TCRdb's listing. The J gene is TRBJ2-5, the V gene TRBV5-1; the table calls TRBD2, which could not be checked here. The length of the CDR3 is 15 amino acids, counting both ends. Looked up from germline, CDR1 is SGHRS and CDR2 is YFSETQ. CDR3 residues: CASSTSLAGQETQYF.

The chain employs TRBV6-5 and TRBJ1-1, with a tentative D call TRBD1 (6 bases). From germline, CDR1 is MNHEY and CDR2 SVGAGI. The CDR3 totals 14 residues. Trimming left V 6 bases short and J 0 bases short, with 11 bases between. CDR3 region: CASSQGHLNTEAFF. The CDR3 nucleotides read TGTGCCAGCAGCCAGGGACATTTGAACACTGAAGCTTTCTTT.

The J gene is TRBJ2-1, the V gene TRBV18, with a possible D match to TRBD2 (6 bases). CDR3 length equals 14 residues. V gave up 3 bases and J gave up 0 bases, with 6 bases separating them. Germline CDR1 KGHSH, CDR2 LQKENI. The CDR3 loop reads CASSPSGSYNEQFF. Here the CDR3 DNA reads TGTGCCAGCTCACCTAGCGGCTCCTACAATGAGCAGTTCTTC.

This chain uses TRBV6-5 with TRBJ1-5; no definite D call. The germline V and J ends were trimmed by 0 bases and 7 bases, with 7 bases remaining between them. The CDR3 consists of 13 residues. CDR1 is MNHEY, CDR2 SVGAGI, per germline. DNA of the CDR3: TGTGCCAGCAGTTACTCGAGCGGGCAGCCCCAGCATTTT. Protein product: CASSYSSGQPQHF.

A single count supports this clone. V and J are TRBV5-1 and TRBJ1-6, with D possibly TRBD1 on 6 matching bases. The V gene lost 4 bases and the J gene lost 9 bases, with 17 bases spanning the gap. Germline lookup yields CDR1 SGHRS and CDR2 YFSETQ. The CDR3 runs 15 residues. The CDR3 loop is CASSPGGRPLSPLHF. The CDR3 bases are TGCGCCAGCAGCCCGGGGGGGCGGCCCCTTTCACCCCTCCACTTT.

This chain links TRBV6-4 with TRBJ2-7; 7 positions match TRBD1. CDR3 size: 18 residues. The germline gives CDR1 MRHNA, CDR2 SNTAGT. V shed 3 bases, J shed 5 bases, and the junction held 19 bases outside the gene matches. The DNA of the CDR3 is TGTGCCAGCAGTGAGACCTTACTCGCGACAGGGATACTCCACGAGCAGTACTTC. It translates to CASSETLLATGILHEQYF.

V usage is TRBV18 and J usage is TRBJ2-3; TRBD1 agrees at 8 bases. V was pared by 6 bases and J by 0 bases, with 5 bases of the junction left unmatched. The V gene's germline CDR1 is KGHSH and CDR2 LQKENI. The CDR3 is made up of 15 amino acids. The CDR3 loop reads CASSSRTGSTDTQYF. The CDR3 DNA follows: TGTGCCAGCTCCTCGCGGACAGGGAGCACAGATACGCAGTATTTT.

This clone was detected a few times. The chain employs TRBV18 and TRBJ1-2, with D uncertain. This CDR3 has 14 residues. V shed 2 bases and J shed 8 bases, with 15 bases lying between them. Germline V lookup: CDR1 KGHSH, CDR2 LQKENI. CDR3 nucleotide sequence: TGTGCCAGCTCACCAATGGACGGTGGAGGGGGCTACACCTTC. It translates to CASSPMDGGGGYTF.

This rearrangement joins TRBV6-1 to TRBJ2-2; 7 nucleotides match TRBD1. J was trimmed by 0 bases and V by 6 bases; bases with no gene match: 4. Looked up from germline, CDR1 is MNHNS and CDR2 is SASEGT. The CDR3 has 15 amino acids. The CDR3 region is CASSVGTANTGELFF. CDR3 coding DNA: TGTGCCAGCAGCGTAGGGACAGCGAACACCGGGGAGCTGTTTTTT.

The chain employs TRBV9 and TRBJ1-2; D gene unclear. Germline V gene sequence: CDR1 SGDLS, CDR2 YYNGEE. The CDR3 contains 13 residues. Trimming pared 5 bases from V and 8 bases from J, leaving 16 bases between. The CDR3: CASRRDTRRGYTF. The CDR3 region has the DNA TGTGCCAGCAGGAGGGATACCCGGCGGGGCTACACCTTC.

The chain carries TRBV5-4 and TRBJ2-1; 10 nucleotides match TRBD2. Trimming took 4 bases from V and 10 from J; bases not matched to a gene: 11. Germline V lookup: CDR1 SGHNT, CDR2 YYREEE (reference sequence). The CDR3 runs 15 residues. The CDR3 sequence: CASSPGLASPGEQFF. CDR3 nucleotide sequence: TGTGCCAGCAGCCCGGGACTAGCGAGCCCGGGGGAGCAGTTCTTC.

This sequence joins TRBV5-1 and TRBJ1-2, with D hard to call. The CDR3 length is 14 residues. Germline V CDR1 and CDR2: SGHRS, YFSETQ. With 0 bases removed from V and 0 bases from J, the gap between germline ends came to 6 bases. CDR3 nucleotide sequence: TGCGCCAGCAGCTTGGGGACTCCTAACTATGGCTACACCTTC. Protein sequence: CASSLGTPNYGYTF. Full variable domain (remainder filled in from reference TRBV5-1 and TRBJ1-2): KAGVTQTPRYLIKTRGQQVTLSCSPISGHRSVSWYQQTPGQGLQFLFEYFSETQRNKGNFPGRFSGRQFSNSRSEMNVSTLELGDSALYLCASSLGTPNYGYTFGSGTRLTVV.

The rearrangement uses TRBV19 and TRBJ2-1; TRBD1 aligns across 7 bases. CDR3 length: 16 residues. CDR1 is LNHDA, CDR2 SQIVND, per germline (reference sequence). The trim removed 3 bases at V and 6 bases at J, leaving 11 bases unmatched. The CDR3 reads CASSIPGQVTLNEQFF. The DNA for the CDR3 is TGTGCCAGTAGTATCCCCGGACAGGTAACTCTCAATGAGCAGTTCTTC.

The chain employs TRBV25-1 and TRBJ1-4, with 7 positions matching TRBD1. V gave up 1 base and J gave up 8 bases; unmatched junction bases: 7. In germline, CDR1 is MGHDK, CDR2 SYGVNS. This CDR3 has 15 residues. The CDR3 DNA follows: TGTGCCAGCAGTGAATCGGGAGGGGGCGGCGAAAAACTGTTTTTT. It encodes CASSESGGGGEKLFF.

Here the CDR3 reads CASSLVAQNNEQFF. The CDR3 DNA follows: TGTGCCAGCAGCTTAGTGGCACAGAACAATGAGCAGTTCTTC. The chain couples TRBV7-6 to TRBJ2-1; no reliable D call. V was clipped by 1 base and J by 5 bases, with 9 bases between them. The germline CDR1 and CDR2 sequences are SGHVS and FNYEAQ. CDR3 length equals 14 residues.

This CDR3 reads CASSRTDSYEQYF. The CDR3 region has the DNA TGTGCCAGCAGCAGGACAGACTCCTACGAGCAGTACTTC. This rearrangement joins TRBV5-6 to TRBJ2-7; the D gene is possibly TRBD1 (6 bases). This CDR3 region has 13 residues. Per the germline V gene, CDR1 is SGHDT and CDR2 is YYEEEE. V was cut by 4 bases and J by 0 bases, with 8 bases left in between.

This clone was seen only once. The chain has TRBV30 and TRBJ1-2; D is possibly TRBD1 (5 bases). Germline lookup yields CDR1 GTSNPN and CDR2 SVGIG (reference sequence). The CDR3 is made up of 13 amino acids. V was shortened by 0 bases and J by 2 bases, with 7 bases between the two germline ends. This CDR3 is CAWSVGANYGYTF. The CDR3 DNA sequence: TGTGCCTGGAGTGTAGGGGCAAACTATGGCTACACCTTC.